A selection of T cell receptor beta chains follows, all from one sample in a study of cytomegalovirus exposure and HLA in healthy donors. TCRdb's table, derived via immunoSEQ multiplex PCR, lists solely in-frame clones and lacks some. In the table there are about 110,000 clones, about 78% of which are singletons. The sample consisted of PBMCs. These receptors came from a woman in her thirties or forties in good health and CMV-seropositive. Each CDR3 is given with its conserved first and last residue. D genes are given only for firm matches. Clone size, where shown, is once, few, many, or a class for clones that have expanded.

d_call clone_size j_call v_call cdr3_nt cdr3_aa
. . TRBJ1-1 TRBV5-1 TGCGCCAGCAGCTCCTTTACTAACCCTGAACGGGTCGCTTTCTTT CASSSFTNPERVAFF
TRBD1 . TRBJ1-1 TRBV9 TGTGCCAGCAGCAAGGGACAGCCGAACACTGAAGCTTTCTTT CASSKGQPNTEAFF
. . TRBJ2-1 TRBV6-5 TGTGCCAGCAGGAATCCCGGACAGCACAATGAGCAGTTCTTC CASRNPGQHNEQFF
. once TRBJ2-1 TRBV25-1 TGTGCCAGCAACTCTGCGGAGGTAAGCTCCTACAATGAGCAGTTCTTC CASNSAEVSSYNEQFF
. few TRBJ1-1 TRBV7-9 TGTGCCAGCGGCTCAGAGAACACTGAAGCTTTCTTT CASGSENTEAFF
TRBD1 . TRBJ2-5 TRBV7-9 TGTGCCAGCAGTTCTCGGACAGGGGGAGAGACCCAGTACTTC CASSSRTGGETQYF
. . TRBJ2-7 TRBV7-2 TGTGCCAGCAGCTGGTTAGCGGTTACCTACGAGCAGTACTTC CASSWLAVTYEQYF
. . TRBJ2-7 TRBV9 TGTGCCAGCAGCCCCGGAGGCAGAGGACTTGAGCAGTACTTC CASSPGGRGLEQYF
. . TRBJ2-1 TRBV5-1 TGCGCCAGCAGCTTGGCCATCAGGGCCTACAATGAGCAGTTCTTC CASSLAIRAYNEQFF
. . TRBJ1-2 TRBV6-5 TGTGCCAGCAGTTCCCCGGCCGGGAAAGCTAACTATGGCTACACCTTC CASSSPAGKANYGYTF
TRBD2 . TRBJ2-6 TRBV7-6 TGTGCCAGCAGCCTGACTAGCGGGGGGACAGTTGGGGCCAACGTCCTGACTTTC CASSLTSGGTVGANVLTF
TRBD1 . TRBJ2-1 TRBV5-1 TGCGCCAGCAGTTCCGGGACAGGCTCCTACAATGAGCAGTTCTTC CASSSGTGSYNEQFF
. few TRBJ2-7 TRBV7-2 TGTGCCAGCAGCTTTCGGGACTTCTCCTACGAGCAGTACTTC CASSFRDFSYEQYF
. few TRBJ1-2 TRBV6-5 TGTGCCAGCAGGCCAACAGGGAGCTATGGCTACACCTTC CASRPTGSYGYTF
TRBD1 . TRBJ1-2 TRBV10-3 TGTGCCATCAGTGAGTCTGGGACAGGGGTCTATGGCTACACCTTC CAISESGTGVYGYTF
TRBD2 . TRBJ2-1 TRBV7-2 TGTGCCAGTGGCGGGGGAATCCACAATGAGCAGTTCTTC CASGGGIHNEQFF
. once TRBJ2-1 TRBV4-3 TGCGCCAGCAGCCAAGAATGGAACGGGGCCTACAATGAGCAGTTCTTC CASSQEWNGAYNEQFF
TRBD1 . TRBJ1-1 TRBV14 TGTGCCAGCAGGGGGGACAGTGAAGCTTTCTTT CASRGDSEAFF
. few TRBJ1-6 TRBV28 TGTGCCAGCAGTTTACGGCAGGGGCATAATTCACCCCTCCACTTT CASSLRQGHNSPLHF
. . TRBJ2-5 TRBV7-9 TGTGCCAGCACCGATGCCGGGGAGACCCAGTACTTC CASTDAGETQYF
. . TRBJ1-1 TRBV28 TGTGCCAGCAGTTCCAATGGACAGTTGAACACTGAAGCTTTCTTT CASSSNGQLNTEAFF
. few TRBJ1-5 TRBV18 TGTGCCAGCTCACCACAGGCCCGGGACTTATCCAATCAGCCCCAGCATTTT CASSPQARDLSNQPQHF
. . TRBJ1-1 TRBV5-6 TGTGCCAGCAGCTTTCGGTGGGAGCCGAACACTGAAGCTTTCTTT CASSFRWEPNTEAFF
TRBD2 . TRBJ2-7 TRBV6-5 TGTGCCAGCAGACCGACGGGACTAGCGTCCTACGAGCAGTACTTC CASRPTGLASYEQYF
. once TRBJ2-1 TRBV7-9 TGTGCCAGCAGCTCCCGTGCCAGGCGGGACAATGAGCAGTTCTTC CASSSRARRDNEQFF
TRBD1 many TRBJ1-1 TRBV4-1 TGCGCCAGCAGCCAAGATCCGGAGACAGGGGAGGCTGAAGCTTTCTTT CASSQDPETGEAEAFF
TRBD1 . TRBJ1-2 TRBV10-3 TGTGCCATCAGTGAGTCCAGGGGGAGTACTAACTATGGCTACACCTTC CAISESRGSTNYGYTF
TRBD2 . TRBJ2-1 TRBV11-2 TGTGCCAGCAGGGGACTAGCGGGGGTCTTGAGCTCCTACAATGAGCAGTTCTTC CASRGLAGVLSSYNEQFF
. . TRBJ1-1 TRBV19 TGTGCCAGTATAGGACAGCTGAACACTGAAGCTTTCTTT CASIGQLNTEAFF
TRBD2 . TRBJ2-5 TRBV9 TGTGCCAGCAGTCCGAGCGGGGGCCGGGAAGAGACCCAGTACTTC CASSPSGGREETQYF
. . TRBJ2-1 TRBV7-2 TGTGCCAGCTCCTTGGACTGGACGGCCTACAATGAGCAGTTCTTC CASSLDWTAYNEQFF
. . TRBJ1-1 TRBV7-8 TGTGCCAGCAGCTCGACAGGGAACACTGAAGCTTTCTTT CASSSTGNTEAFF
TRBD1 . TRBJ2-7 TRBV6-5 TGTGCCAGCAGTAACAGGGGACCCTCCTACGAGCAGTACTTC CASSNRGPSYEQYF
TRBD2 . TRBJ2-5 TRBV7-3 TGTGCCAGCAGCTTAGGGGGACTACAAGAGACCCAGTACTTC CASSLGGLQETQYF
TRBD1 . TRBJ1-1 TRBV5-4 TGTGCCAGCAGCCAGCTGACAGGGGCGAACACTGAAGCTTTCTTT CASSQLTGANTEAFF
. . TRBJ2-1 TRBV5-4 TGTGCCAGCAGCTTGGAGGAGAGGACAGAGAAGTTCTTC CASSLEERTEKFF
. . TRBJ1-2 TRBV9 TGTGCCAGCAGCGTCAGACAGCTAGACTATGGCTACACCTTC CASSVRQLDYGYTF
TRBD1 few TRBJ1-1 TRBV7-9 TGTGCCAGCAGCCTTACCGGGACAGACCTTTGGGCTTTCTTT CASSLTGTDLWAFF
TRBD2 few TRBJ2-2 TRBV7-9 TGTGCCAGCAGCTTAGATAACCCTAGCGGCCCCGGGGAGCTGTTTTTT CASSLDNPSGPGELFF
TRBD1 . TRBJ2-1 TRBV11-3 TGTGCCAGCAGCCCCAGGGACAGCTCCTACAATGAGCAGTTCTTC CASSPRDSSYNEQFF
TRBD1 once TRBJ1-1 TRBV18 TGTGCCAGCTCTCTGGACAGGGGGAACACTGAAGCTTTCTTT CASSLDRGNTEAFF
. once TRBJ1-5 TRBV6-1 TGTGCCAGCAATCAGGTGACGGGCAATCAGCCCCAGCATTTT CASNQVTGNQPQHF
TRBD1 . TRBJ2-7 TRBV7-8 TGTGCCAGCAGCCCTAATTCGGGACAGGGTCGGCTATTGGGCTACGAGCAGTACTTC CASSPNSGQGRLLGYEQYF
TRBD1 . TRBJ1-1 TRBV5-1 TGCGCCAGCAGCTTGAACCCGACAGGGGTTTCGAACACTGAAGCTTTCTTT CASSLNPTGVSNTEAFF
. . TRBJ1-2 TRBV7-2 TGTGCCAGCAGCTTAGGACAGGTCCTAAACTATGGCTACACCTTC CASSLGQVLNYGYTF
TRBD2 . TRBJ2-7 TRBV11-2 TGTGCCAGCAGCTTTGGGGGGGATTCCGCCTACGAGCAGTACTTC CASSFGGDSAYEQYF
. . TRBJ2-5 TRBV7-2 TGTGCCAGCAGCTTAGTTTGGCAGAGGGAAGAGACCCAGTACTTC CASSLVWQREETQYF
. . TRBJ2-7 TRBV5-4 TGTGCCAGCACCAATAAATCCCGGGTGCGTTCCGAGCAGTACTTC CASTNKSRVRSEQYF